What follows are 10 T cell receptor beta chains derived from one specimen sequenced in a study of blood T cells in healthy people across ages. Primed by a sample-barcoded 5' primer and a J-beta primer mix, a second PCR proceeded for 7 to 11 cycles. One entry per CDR3 protein results from TCRdb running MiXCR on the 5' RACE reads. The data hold about 1,800,000 distinct CDR3 sequences, with 28% observed a single time. Input material: blood. These receptors were obtained from a woman in her thirties in good health.

The chain employs TRBV7-9 and TRBJ2-3; possible D gene TRBD2, 5 bases. CDR1 and CDR2 from the germline V gene are SEHNR and FQNEAQ (reference sequence). Trimming cost V 2 bases and J 6 bases, with 9 bases left between them. The CDR3 has 13 amino acids. CDR3 coding DNA: TGTGCCAGCAGCTTATCTAGCATGGATACGCAGTATTTT. It codes for CASSLSSMDTQYF.

V usage is TRBV21-1 and J usage is TRBJ1-5; the D call in the table, TRBD1, was not verified against the DNA. TRBV21-1 is flagged as a pseudogene. The CDR3 is 14 amino acids. In DNA, the CDR3 is TGTGCCAGCAGCAAACGGCAGGGGAATCAGCCCCAGCATTTT. Encoded protein: CASSKRQGNQPQHF.

This clonotype was seen only a few times. The chain links TRBV20-1 to TRBJ2-1; 10 bases line up with TRBD2. Trimming took 1 base from V and 7 from J; bases not matched to a gene: 4. The CDR3 length is 14 residues. The V gene's germline CDR1 is DFQATT and CDR2 SNEGSKA (reference sequence). The CDR3 spells CSARALAGRNEQFF. As DNA, the CDR3 is TGCAGTGCTAGAGCACTAGCGGGAAGGAATGAGCAGTTCTTC.

Here the CDR3 DNA reads TGTGCCAGCATTATCCCAGGGACCTACACAGATACGCAGTATTTT. It yields the protein CASIIPGTYTDTQYF. This chain links TRBV7-9 with TRBJ2-3; the D call may be TRBD1 or TRBD2 (5 bases each). CDR1 SEHNR and CDR2 FQNEAQ come from the germline V gene (reference sequence). The CDR3 is 15 residues long. The V end lost 7 bases, the J end lost 2 bases, and 16 bases lay between the germline ends.

The chain recombines TRBV28 with TRBJ2-7; TRBD1 agrees at 8 bases. CDR3 size: 13 residues. V lost 7 bases, J lost 5 bases, and 7 bases stayed unmatched. Germline V gene data show CDR1 as MDHEN and CDR2 as SYDVKM. CDR3 amino acids: CASNEDRANEQYF. The CDR3 DNA sequence: TGTGCCAGCAACGAGGACAGGGCGAACGAGCAGTACTTC. The whole variable domain, remainder taken from reference TRBV28 and TRBJ2-7, is DVKVTQSSRYLVKRTGEKVFLECVQDMDHENMFWYRQDPGLGLRLIYFSYDVKMKEKGDIPEGYSVSREKKERFSLILESASTNQTSMYLCASNEDRANEQYFGPGTRLTVT.

This clonotype was counted at least ten times. The chain links TRBV27 to TRBJ1-2; possible D gene TRBD1, 5 bases. Per the germline V gene, CDR1 is MNHEY and CDR2 is SMNVEV (reference sequence). Trimming pared 4 bases from V and 6 bases from J, leaving 9 bases between. CDR3 length: 12 amino acids. The CDR3 is CASSSPGNGYTF. The CDR3 nucleotides read TGTGCCAGCAGTTCACCAGGGAATGGCTACACCTTC.

This sequence joins TRBV28 and TRBJ1-2, with 7 bases aligning to TRBD1. This CDR3 is 14 amino acids long. Germline loops: CDR1 MDHEN, CDR2 SYDVKM. J lost 4 bases, V lost 3 bases, and 5 bases had no gene match. This CDR3 reads CASSLGTESYGYTF. The DNA of the CDR3 is TGTGCCAGCAGTTTGGGGACAGAGAGCTATGGCTACACCTTC.

There are a few counts of this clonotype. This rearrangement joins TRBV20-1 to TRBJ1-2, with D maybe TRBD1 (6 bases). V dropped 0 bases and J dropped 8 bases, with 22 bases sitting between them. Germline assignment: CDR1 DFQATT and CDR2 SNEGSKA (reference sequence). CDR3 length equals 16 residues. The CDR3 here is CSARDHRLGGHLGYTF. The DNA of the CDR3 is TGCAGTGCTAGAGATCACCGGCTGGGGGGGCATTTGGGCTACACCTTC.

The chain recombines TRBV29-1 with TRBJ2-1; no clear D gene. Germline values: CDR1 SQVTM, CDR2 ANQGSEA. Trimming stripped 4 bases from V and 4 bases from J, with 14 bases between. The CDR3 consists of 14 residues. The CDR3 sequence: CSVGTADMYNEQFF. The CDR3 region has the DNA TGCAGCGTTGGGACGGCAGATATGTACAATGAGCAGTTCTTC.

The V gene is TRBV2, the J gene TRBJ2-2; D is possibly TRBD2 (5 bases). Germline V gene sequence: CDR1 SNHLY, CDR2 FYNNEI. V shed 9 bases and J shed 2 bases, with 13 bases lying between them. There are 14 residues in the CDR3. CDR3 protein: CASNDGDNTGELFF. The CDR3 bases are TGTGCCAGTAATGACGGGGATAACACCGGGGAGCTGTTTTTT.